The 20 T cell receptor beta chains below come from one sample, sequenced in a study of T cells in Graves' hyperthyroidism and ophthalmopathy. TCR beta CDR3 regions were amplified from RNA transcripts. RT-PCR in the first round (using the HTBI primer set) targeted the TCR CDR3. TCRdb recomputed calls from the multiplex PCR reads with MiXCR, one row per CDR3 protein. The data show about 570,000 distinct CDR3 sequences, around 13% seen once. The sequenced sample consisted of blood. The receptors were sampled from a woman in her forties with Graves' hyperthyroidism.

The chain carries TRBV5-1 and TRBJ2-2; 11 bases fit TRBD1. Germline loops: CDR1 SGHRS, CDR2 YFSETQ. CDR3 length equals 16 residues. The V segment lost 4 bases and the J segment 1 base; nucleotides outside the gene matches: 3. CDR3 DNA sequence: TGCGCCAGCAGCGCGGGACAGGGGGTGAACACCGGGGAGCTGTTTTTT. It translates to CASSAGQGVNTGELFF.

This clonotype was seen repeatedly, ten times or more. V gene TRBV5-1 combines with J gene TRBJ2-7, with 10 bases that match TRBD2. Germline CDR1 is SGHRS and CDR2 is YFSETQ. The CDR3 extends over 18 amino acids. The V segment lost 4 bases and the J segment 2 bases; nucleotides outside the gene matches: 15. The CDR3 protein is CASSPGAPLAGGAYEQYF. The CDR3, as DNA: TGCGCCAGCAGCCCTGGAGCGCCCTTAGCGGGAGGCGCCTACGAGCAGTACTTC.

This clonotype was seen at least ten times. This chain uses TRBV27 with TRBJ1-5, with TRBD1 as a possible D gene (5 bases). Trimming took 2 bases from V and 4 from J, leaving 9 bases between them. Per germline, CDR1 MNHEY and CDR2 SMNVEV (reference sequence). The CDR3 is 14 residues long. The CDR3 loop reads CASSLRGPNQPQHF. The CDR3, as DNA: TGTGCCAGCAGTTTACGGGGACCTAATCAGCCCCAGCATTTT.

In its sample, this clonotype was seen many times. The chain carries TRBV3-1 and TRBJ2-3; either TRBD1 or TRBD2 may fit D (5 bases each). Germline-derived CDR1 and CDR2 are LGHDT and YNNKEL (reference sequence). This CDR3 comprises 15 residues. V was shortened by 3 bases and J by 2 bases, with 12 bases between the two germline ends. This CDR3 is CASSQGPDLTDTQYF. Here the CDR3 DNA reads TGTGCCAGCAGCCAGGGACCAGACCTCACAGATACGCAGTATTTT.

Only a few counts were recorded for this clonotype. The V gene is TRBV24-1, the J gene TRBJ2-1; D is ambiguous. Trimming took off 4 bases at V and 4 bases at J, with 1 base between the two ends. This CDR3 has 11 amino acids. Germline assignment: CDR1 KGHDR and CDR2 SFDVKD. The CDR3 bases are TGTGCCACCAGTGAGTACAATGAGCAGTTCTTC. Its protein is CATSEYNEQFF.

This clonotype occurred a few times. V gene TRBV27 combines with J gene TRBJ2-2; tentative D call: TRBD2 (5 bases). Per germline, CDR1 MNHEY and CDR2 SMNVEV (reference sequence). CDR3 length: 19 amino acids. Trimming shortened V by 6 bases and J by 2 bases, and 25 bases separated the two germline ends. Here the CDR3 DNA reads TGTGCCAGCAGAACAACTCGGACTGGGATTTCTGTCAACACCGGGGAGCTGTTTTTT. Translated, it gives CASRTTRTGISVNTGELFF.

This clonotype was recorded many times. This rearrangement joins TRBV2 to TRBJ2-5, with D hard to call. Deletions cut 5 bases from V and 3 bases from J, with 13 bases between. Germline V lookup: CDR1 SNHLY, CDR2 FYNNEI. This CDR3 comprises 14 residues. DNA for the CDR3: TGTGCCAGCAGTAGCATCGGGCATAAAGAGACCCAGTACTTC. This sequence encodes CASSSIGHKETQYF.

This clonotype was observed at least ten times. The chain employs TRBV5-1 and TRBJ2-3, with 12 bases aligning to TRBD2. The V and J ends lost 3 bases and 1 base, in that order; junction bases with no gene match: 6. Germline V gene lookup returns CDR1 SGHRS and CDR2 YFSETQ. CDR3 length equals 17 residues. The DNA of the CDR3 is TGCGCCAGCAGCTACGGGACTAGCGGGCCACGCACAGATACGCAGTATTTT. It is translated as CASSYGTSGPRTDTQYF.

The table lists this clonotype with many counts. The chain carries TRBV7-9 and TRBJ1-2, with D tentatively TRBD1 (5 bases). V shed 10 bases and J shed 4 bases, with 13 bases lying between them. The CDR3 has 12 amino acids. Germline lookup yields CDR1 SEHNR and CDR2 FQNEAQ (reference sequence). For the CDR3, the DNA is TGTGCCACACCAGGGAGTCTCTATGGCTACACCTTC. Its translation: CATPGSLYGYTF. The full variable domain, completed using reference TRBV7-9 and TRBJ1-2, is DTGVSQNPRHKITKRGQNVTFRCDPISEHNRLYWYRQTLGQGPEFLTYFQNEAQLEKSRLLSDRFSAERPKGSFSTLEIQRTEQGDSAMYLCATPGSLYGYTFGSGTRLTVV.

The chain carries TRBV7-3 and TRBJ1-5, with TRBD1 as a possible D gene (5 bases). V lost 0 bases and J 11 bases, leaving 11 bases between the germline ends. CDR1 SGHTA and CDR2 FQGTGA come from the germline V gene. This CDR3 has 13 amino acids. The CDR3 protein is CASSLTGQSAQHF. The CDR3 region has the DNA TGTGCCAGCAGCTTAACAGGACAATCAGCCCAGCATTTT.

This clonotype was seen just once. CDR3: CASSLMTVANQPQHF. In DNA, the CDR3 is TGTGCCAGCAGCTTAATGACGGTCGCCAATCAGCCCCAGCATTTT. V and J are TRBV7-8 and TRBJ1-5; unclear D gene. Trimming removed 2 bases from V and 3 bases from J, with 11 bases in between. The CDR3 is 15 amino acids. Germline V gene data show CDR1 as SGHVS and CDR2 as FQNEAQ.

This clonotype was counted at least ten times. V is TRBV20-1 and J is TRBJ1-1; 7 nucleotides align to TRBD1. V shed 6 bases, J shed 1 base, and the junction held 11 bases outside the gene matches. This CDR3 comprises 15 residues. Germline V lookup: CDR1 DFQATT, CDR2 SNEGSKA (reference sequence). CDR3 nucleotide sequence: TGCAGTGCACGGAACGCCGGGACAGCGAACACTGAAGCTTTCTTT. The encoded protein is CSARNAGTANTEAFF.

The gene calls are TRBV2 and TRBJ1-3, with no clear D. This CDR3 has 14 residues. The germline CDR1 and CDR2 sequences are SNHLY and FYNNEI. V lost 3 bases, J lost 4 bases, and 10 bases lay in between. The CDR3 spells CASSDTAGGNTIYF. The CDR3 DNA reads TGTGCCAGCAGTGACACAGCTGGAGGAAACACCATATATTTT.

The rearrangement uses TRBV27 and TRBJ2-7; weak D call: TRBD2 (6 bases). The CDR3 is made up of 15 amino acids. Germline CDR1 reads MNHEY; CDR2 reads SMNVEV (reference sequence). The V and J ends lost 0 bases and 3 bases respectively, with 12 bases between them. In nucleotides, the CDR3 is TGTGCCAGCAGTTTATCGCCGGGGACTTACTACGAGCAGTACTTC. Translating gives CASSLSPGTYYEQYF.

The chain recombines TRBV27 with TRBJ2-7, with 14 bases identical to TRBD2. The CDR3 runs 16 residues. Germline V gene sequence: CDR1 MNHEY, CDR2 SMNVEV (reference sequence). V lost 6 bases to trimming and J lost 5 bases; unmatched junction nucleotides: 9. DNA of the CDR3: TGTGCCAGCAGAACTCCGGGACTAGCGGGAGCCGACGAGCAGTACTTC. This sequence encodes CASRTPGLAGADEQYF.

This clonotype was detected ten times or more. This sequence joins TRBV20-1 and TRBJ2-1; possible D gene TRBD2, 6 bases. Trimming pared 5 bases from V and 4 bases from J, leaving 18 bases between. From germline, CDR1 is DFQATT and CDR2 SNEGSKA (reference sequence). The CDR3 spans 15 residues. The DNA of the CDR3 is TGCAGTGCTTCCCCAGCGGGCAATACATACAATGAGCAGTTCTTC. Protein sequence: CSASPAGNTYNEQFF.

This clonotype was seen repeatedly, ten times or more. This rearrangement joins TRBV2 to TRBJ2-1; D is tentatively TRBD1 or TRBD2 (6 bases each). Trimming took 5 bases from V and 12 from J, leaving 8 bases between them. CDR1 is SNHLY and CDR2 is FYNNEI in the germline V gene. CDR3 length equals 10 residues. CDR3 sequence reads: CASSRGAQFF. The CDR3 nucleotides are TGTGCCAGCAGTAGGGGGGCGCAGTTCTTC.

This clonotype came up many times. The rearrangement links TRBV5-1 to TRBJ1-2; 9 bases match TRBD1. Germline loops: CDR1 SGHRS, CDR2 YFSETQ. This CDR3 has 13 amino acids. V was pared by 5 bases and J by 4 bases, with 3 bases of the junction left unmatched. CDR3 bases: TGCGCCAGCAGTGGACAGGGGATCTATGGCTACACCTTC. Translation: CASSGQGIYGYTF.

The chain carries TRBV12-3 or TRBV12-4 and TRBJ2-1; 7 bases map to TRBD1. With V trimmed by 5 bases and J by 4 bases, 8 bases remained unmatched. CDR3 length equals 15 residues. The CDR3 nucleotides read TGTGCCAGCAGTCAATCCCAGGGGGATTACAATGAGCAGTTCTTC. It codes for CASSQSQGDYNEQFF.

CDR3 region: CASSSAGTGITYSNQPQHF. The CDR3 coding sequence is TGTGCCAGCAGCTCCGCCGGGACAGGGATAACATATAGCAATCAGCCCCAGCATTTT. This rearrangement joins TRBV7-2 to TRBJ1-5, with 9 bases aligning to TRBD1. J was trimmed by 0 bases and V by 4 bases; bases with no gene match: 13. Germline V CDR1 and CDR2: SGHTA, FQGNSA. This CDR3 comprises 19 residues. The variable domain in full, with the rest retrieved from reference TRBV7-2 and TRBJ1-5, is GAGVSQSPSNKVTEKGKDVELRCDPISGHTALYWYRQSLGQGLEFLIYFQGNSAPDKSGLPSDRFSAERTGGSVSTLTIQRTQQEDSAVYLCASSSAGTGITYSNQPQHFGDGTRLSIL.